This T cell receptor (beta chain) is from a study of memory CD4+ T cells and cytomegalovirus serostatus. Study-level points and caveats: Suggested: most of the CMV-linked TCR signature lies in CD4+ memory cells.

The repertoire was sequenced with immunoSEQ multiplex PCR; TCRdb's copy has only in-frame clones and lacks some. The top ten clones hold less than 4% of a sample with about 92,000 clones, under 90% of them seen once. Single viable CD3+CD4+CD8-CD45RO+ cells were sorted as the memory CD4+ T cells. Trimming cost V 2 bases and J 4 bases; bases outside gene matches: 6. CDR3 length: 15 residues. Germline V gene lookup returns CDR1 SGHRS and CDR2 YFSETQ. Comment on this clone: Its antigen is not identified.

This clonotype was sampled from an adult in good health and CMV-seropositive. The chain couples TRBV5-1 to TRBJ1-5, with TRBD1 identical over 7 bases. The sample comprised memory CD4+ T cells from blood. Here the CDR3 DNA reads TGCGCCAGCAGCTTTCTCTCGGGACAGAATCAGCCCCAGCATTTT. It encodes CASSFLSGQNQPQHF.